This TCR beta chain was identified during a study of T cell changes during pregnancy in multiple sclerosis. Assay used: immunoSEQ multiplex PCR; TCRdb lists only in-frame clones, some missing. The sample consists of more than 15,000 clones, 88% of them appearing once. After removal of 2 bases from V and 11 bases from J, the junction contained 12 bases not matched to a gene. The length of the CDR3 is 15 residues. Germline loops: CDR1 SGHTA, CDR2 FQGNSA. Sample: CD4+ T cells from peripheral blood mononuclear cells, taken in the first trimester of pregnancy. The chain couples TRBV7-2 to TRBJ1-1; 9 nucleotides line up with TRBD1. The TCR was taken from a female donor in good health, enrolled as a control in a pregnancy study. The CDR3 reads CASSLWARQGVRAFF. CDR3 coding DNA: TGTGCCAGCAGCTTATGGGCCCGACAGGGGGTACGCGCTTTCTTT.